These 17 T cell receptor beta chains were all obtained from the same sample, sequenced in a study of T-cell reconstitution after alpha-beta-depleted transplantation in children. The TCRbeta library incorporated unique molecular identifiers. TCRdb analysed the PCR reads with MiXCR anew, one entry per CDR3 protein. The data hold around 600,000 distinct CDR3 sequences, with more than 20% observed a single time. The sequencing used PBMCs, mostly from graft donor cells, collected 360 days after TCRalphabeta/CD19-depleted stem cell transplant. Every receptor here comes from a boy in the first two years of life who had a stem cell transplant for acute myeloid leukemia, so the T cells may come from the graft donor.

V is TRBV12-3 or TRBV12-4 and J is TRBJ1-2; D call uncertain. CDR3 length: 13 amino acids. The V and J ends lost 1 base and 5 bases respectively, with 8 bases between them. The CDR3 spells CASSLGPQYGYTF. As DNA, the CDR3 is TGTGCCAGCAGTTTAGGGCCCCAATATGGCTACACCTTC.

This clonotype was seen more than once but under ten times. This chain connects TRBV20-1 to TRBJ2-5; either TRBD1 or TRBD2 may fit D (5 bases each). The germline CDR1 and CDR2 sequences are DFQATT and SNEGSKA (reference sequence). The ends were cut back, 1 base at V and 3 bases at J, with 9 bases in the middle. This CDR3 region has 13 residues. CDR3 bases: TGCAGTGCTAGAGGGGACGGGAAAGAGACCCAGTACTTC. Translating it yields CSARGDGKETQYF.

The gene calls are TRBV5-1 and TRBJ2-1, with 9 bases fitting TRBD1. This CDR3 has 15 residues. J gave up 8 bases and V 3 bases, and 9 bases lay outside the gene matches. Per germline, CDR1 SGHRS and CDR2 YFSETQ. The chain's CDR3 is CASSSGTGRYDEQFF. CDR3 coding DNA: TGCGCCAGCAGCTCAGGGACAGGGAGGTACGATGAGCAGTTCTTC.

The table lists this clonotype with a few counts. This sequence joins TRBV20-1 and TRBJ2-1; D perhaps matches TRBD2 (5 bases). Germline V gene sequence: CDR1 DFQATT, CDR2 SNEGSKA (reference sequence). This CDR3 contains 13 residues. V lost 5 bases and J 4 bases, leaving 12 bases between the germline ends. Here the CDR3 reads CSADTLGYNEQFF. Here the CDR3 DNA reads TGCAGTGCTGACACACTAGGTTACAATGAGCAGTTCTTC.

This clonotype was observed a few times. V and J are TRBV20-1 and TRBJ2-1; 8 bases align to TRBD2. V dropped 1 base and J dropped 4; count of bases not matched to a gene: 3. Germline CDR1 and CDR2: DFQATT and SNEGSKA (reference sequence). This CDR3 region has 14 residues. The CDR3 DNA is TGCAGTGCTAGAGTACCGGGGGGGTACAATGAGCAGTTCTTC. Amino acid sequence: CSARVPGGYNEQFF.

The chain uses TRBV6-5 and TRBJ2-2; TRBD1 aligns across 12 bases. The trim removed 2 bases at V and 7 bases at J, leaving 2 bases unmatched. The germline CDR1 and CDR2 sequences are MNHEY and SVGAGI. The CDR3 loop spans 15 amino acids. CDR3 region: CASSYGTGGIGELFF. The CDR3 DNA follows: TGTGCCAGCAGTTACGGGACAGGGGGCATCGGGGAGCTGTTTTTT.

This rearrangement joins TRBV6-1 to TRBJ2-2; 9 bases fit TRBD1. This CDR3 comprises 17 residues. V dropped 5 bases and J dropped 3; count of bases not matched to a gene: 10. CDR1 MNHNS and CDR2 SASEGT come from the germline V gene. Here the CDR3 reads CASSTGQGRWYTGELFF. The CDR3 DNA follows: TGTGCCAGCAGTACGGGACAGGGTCGCTGGTACACCGGGGAGCTGTTTTTT.

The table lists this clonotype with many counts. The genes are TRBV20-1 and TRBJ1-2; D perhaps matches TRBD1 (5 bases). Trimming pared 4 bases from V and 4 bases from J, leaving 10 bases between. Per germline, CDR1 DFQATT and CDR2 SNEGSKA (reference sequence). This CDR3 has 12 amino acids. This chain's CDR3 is CSANRQPYGYTF. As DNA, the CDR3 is TGCAGTGCTAATCGACAGCCCTATGGCTACACCTTC.

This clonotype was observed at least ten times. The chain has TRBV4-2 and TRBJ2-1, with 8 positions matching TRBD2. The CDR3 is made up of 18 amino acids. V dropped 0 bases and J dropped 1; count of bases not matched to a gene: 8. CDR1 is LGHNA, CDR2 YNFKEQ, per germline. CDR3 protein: CASSQEMELAVSYNEQFF. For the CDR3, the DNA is TGTGCCAGCAGCCAAGAGATGGAACTAGCGGTATCCTACAATGAGCAGTTCTTC.

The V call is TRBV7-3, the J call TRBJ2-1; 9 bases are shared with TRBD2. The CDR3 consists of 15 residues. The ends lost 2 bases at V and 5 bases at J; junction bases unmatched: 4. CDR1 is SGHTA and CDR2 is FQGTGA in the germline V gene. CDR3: CASSLSGTSHNEQFF. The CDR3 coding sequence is TGTGCCAGCAGCTTATCCGGGACTAGCCACAATGAGCAGTTCTTC.

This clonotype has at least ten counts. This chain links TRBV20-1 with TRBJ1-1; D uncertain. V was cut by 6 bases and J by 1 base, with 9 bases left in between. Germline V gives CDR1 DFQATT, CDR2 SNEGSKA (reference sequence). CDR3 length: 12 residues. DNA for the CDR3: TGCAGTGCAAGACGGGGGAACACTGAAGCTTTCTTT. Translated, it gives CSARRGNTEAFF.

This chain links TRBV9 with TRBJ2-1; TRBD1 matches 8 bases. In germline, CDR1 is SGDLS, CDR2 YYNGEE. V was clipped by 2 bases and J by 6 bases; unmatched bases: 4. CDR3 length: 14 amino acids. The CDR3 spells CASSVGQAGNEQFF. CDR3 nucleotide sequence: TGTGCCAGCAGCGTGGGACAGGCCGGCAATGAGCAGTTCTTC. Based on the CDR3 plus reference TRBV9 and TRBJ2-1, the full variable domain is DSGVTQTPKHLITATGQRVTLRCSPRSGDLSVYWYQQSLDQGLQFLIQYYNGEERAKGNILERFSAQQFPDLHSELNLSSLELGDSALYFCASSVGQAGNEQFFGPGTRLTVL.

The CDR3 DNA follows: TGTGCCAGCAGTTACTCGGGACAGAATCCCCAAGAGACCCAGTACTTC. Translation gives CASSYSGQNPQETQYF. This chain uses TRBV6-5 with TRBJ2-5, with 7 positions matching TRBD1. Germline-derived CDR1 and CDR2 are MNHEY and SVGAGI. With V trimmed by 0 bases and J by 1 base, 5 bases remained unmatched. The length of the CDR3 is 16 residues.

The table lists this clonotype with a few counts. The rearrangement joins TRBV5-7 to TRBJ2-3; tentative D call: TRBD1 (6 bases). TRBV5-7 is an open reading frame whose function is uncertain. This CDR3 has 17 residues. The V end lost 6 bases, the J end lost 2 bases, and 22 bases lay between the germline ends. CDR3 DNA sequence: TGTGCCAGCACCGAACCCAAGGCCGACAGGCTCACAGATACGCAGTATTTT. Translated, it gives CASTEPKADRLTDTQYF.

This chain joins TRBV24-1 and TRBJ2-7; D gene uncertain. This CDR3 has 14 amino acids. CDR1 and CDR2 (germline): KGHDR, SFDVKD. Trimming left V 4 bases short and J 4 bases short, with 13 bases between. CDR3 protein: CATSDPTRPYEQYF. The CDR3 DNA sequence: TGTGCCACCAGTGACCCCACGCGGCCTTACGAGCAGTACTTC.

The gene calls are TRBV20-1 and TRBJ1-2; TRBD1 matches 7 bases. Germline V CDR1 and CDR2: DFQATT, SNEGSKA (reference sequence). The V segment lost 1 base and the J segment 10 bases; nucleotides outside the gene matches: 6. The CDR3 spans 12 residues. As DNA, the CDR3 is TGCAGTGCTAGAGCCATGACAGGGACCTACACCTTC. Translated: CSARAMTGTYTF.

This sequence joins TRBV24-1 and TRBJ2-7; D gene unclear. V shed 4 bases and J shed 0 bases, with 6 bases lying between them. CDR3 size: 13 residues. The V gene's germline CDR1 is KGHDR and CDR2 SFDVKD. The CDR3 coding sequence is TGTGCCACCAGTGACACCGCCTCCTACGAGCAGTACTTC. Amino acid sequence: CATSDTASYEQYF.